The rows below give T cell receptor beta chains drawn from one sample of a study of shared clonotypes between healthy human individuals. Repertoires were generated with immunoSEQ multiplex PCR, while TCRdb's copy carries only in-frame clones and drops some. The table lists about 980,000 clones, approximately 80% of them singletons. The material sequenced was memory CD4+ T cells sorted from blood. Receptors were obtained from a man between 18 and 35 years old in good health. Both conserved end residues are part of each CDR3. Expanded clones get a size class; other rows say once, few or many, or leave the size out.

v_call	clone_size	j_call	cdr3_aa
TRBV19	NA	TRBJ1-2	CATYRSSRRDYGYTF
TRBV28	once	TRBJ1-2	CASITGTGGYGYTF
TRBV9	once	TRBJ2-7	CASSVSTSGYYEQYF
TRBV30	many	TRBJ2-1	CAWSVWAPNEQFF
TRBV30	NA	TRBJ1-6	CAWRGDPNSPLHF
TRBV4-1	NA	TRBJ2-3	CASSQVADTQYF
TRBV6-6	NA	TRBJ2-5	CASSSSTGGNYEQYF
TRBV9	NA	TRBJ1-5	CASLGRGSDQPQHF
TRBV5-1	NA	TRBJ2-5	CASSLWPSGQETQYF
TRBV25-1	NA	TRBJ1-1	CASSEGQGLEAFF
TRBV5-1	few	TRBJ1-3	CASSLSVGRGNTIYF
TRBV7-2	NA	TRBJ1-1	CASSFINTEAFF
TRBV10-2	once	TRBJ2-7	CASSEVRDYSYEQYF
TRBV6-5	NA	TRBJ2-1	CASNPGLAVLEQFF